This entry lists 15 T cell receptor beta chains sequenced from one sample in a study of CD8 T cells in ankylosing spondylitis. Antigens for these TCRs are unknown. Regarding the study as a whole: A TCR beta motif of eight or nine highly homologous variants seemed to mark ankylosing spondylitis blood.

A single record per CDR3 protein comes from TCRdb applying MiXCR to the 5' RACE reads. The sample contains some 840,000 distinct CDR3 sequences, around 11% of which appear only once. Sequencing used blood, either unsorted or a sorted T cell fraction (not recorded which). These receptors were collected from a male donor with ankylosing spondylitis.

The DNA of the CDR3 is TGCAGTGCTAGTCGGGGGGGCTCTAACTATGGCTACACCTTC. This translates into CSASRGGSNYGYTF. This chain joins TRBV20-1 and TRBJ1-2; a weak D match, TRBD1 (6 bases). Germline assignment: CDR1 DFQATT and CDR2 SNEGSKA (reference sequence). With 3 bases removed from V and 0 bases from J, the gap between germline ends came to 11 bases. The CDR3 sequence is 14 residues long.

In its sample, this clonotype was seen a few times. This chain links TRBV29-1 with TRBJ2-4; a weak D match, TRBD2 (6 bases). Germline lookup yields CDR1 SQVTM and CDR2 ANQGSEA. This CDR3 is 14 amino acids long. V lost 6 bases and J 0 bases, leaving 12 bases between the germline ends. CDR3 sequence reads: CSVVTSLAKNIQYF. The CDR3 DNA reads as TGCAGCGTCGTTACTAGCTTAGCCAAAAACATTCAGTACTTC.

This clonotype was found many times. Here the CDR3 DNA reads TGCAGCGGAGGACTACTCCAAGAGACCCAGTACTTC. This gives the protein CSGGLLQETQYF. This chain uses TRBV29-1 with TRBJ2-5, with D perhaps matching TRBD2 (6 bases). Germline V gives CDR1 SQVTM, CDR2 ANQGSEA. The CDR3 consists of 12 residues. V was clipped by 7 bases and J by 1 base, with 10 bases between them.

V and J are TRBV30 and TRBJ2-2, with D possibly TRBD2 on 5 matching bases. The CDR3 spans 13 residues. Germline lookup yields CDR1 GTSNPN and CDR2 SVGIG (reference sequence). The V gene lost 2 bases and the J gene lost 7 bases, with 11 bases spanning the gap. CDR3 sequence: CAWSTKGGGELFF. The CDR3 nucleotides read TGTGCCTGGAGTACCAAAGGAGGCGGGGAGCTGTTTTTT.

This clonotype occurred many times. This rearrangement joins TRBV5-6 to TRBJ2-7, with D tentatively TRBD1 (5 bases). Trimming cost V 3 bases and J 2 bases, with 12 bases left between them. There are 14 residues in the CDR3. Germline V gene sequence: CDR1 SGHDT, CDR2 YYEEEE. CDR3 region: CASSSTSGTYEQYF. The CDR3 DNA sequence: TGTGCCAGCAGCTCAACTTCAGGGACCTACGAGCAGTACTTC.

The chain uses TRBV7-2 and TRBJ2-3; 8 bases align to TRBD1. The germline CDR1 and CDR2 sequences are SGHTA and FQGNSA. Trimming at V came to 1 base and at J to 7 bases, leaving 13 bases not matched to a gene. This CDR3 is 17 amino acids long. The CDR3 spells CASSLVGGQGPGNTQYF. CDR3 DNA sequence: TGTGCCAGCAGCTTAGTCGGCGGACAGGGCCCGGGGAATACGCAGTATTTT.

This clonotype came up many times. This rearrangement joins TRBV29-1 to TRBJ2-7; 8 bases align to TRBD1. This CDR3 has 18 residues. V was pared by 0 bases and J by 2 bases, with 15 bases of the junction left unmatched. Germline CDR1 is SQVTM and CDR2 is ANQGSEA. CDR3 residues: CSVEDPPGGRGPTYEQYF. DNA for the CDR3: TGCAGCGTTGAAGATCCTCCAGGGGGCCGAGGCCCAACCTACGAGCAGTACTTC.

This chain joins TRBV28 and TRBJ2-7; 8 nucleotides agree with TRBD1. Trimming removed 7 bases from V and 3 bases from J; junction bases left unmatched: 8. Germline-derived CDR1 and CDR2 are MDHEN and SYDVKM. The CDR3 is made up of 14 amino acids. The CDR3 DNA follows: TGTGCCAGCAAGAGGACAGGGAGAATCTACGAGCAGTACTTC. Its protein is CASKRTGRIYEQYF.

The chain has TRBV7-2 and TRBJ2-6; no clear D gene. V shed 5 bases and J shed 0 bases, with 8 bases lying between them. This CDR3 is built from 15 residues. Germline CDR1 SGHTA, CDR2 FQGNSA. The CDR3 protein is CASSILSSGANVLTF. CDR3 nucleotides: TGTGCCAGCAGCATCCTGAGCTCTGGGGCCAACGTCCTGACTTTC.

The chain joins TRBV7-3 to TRBJ2-1; D not certain. Germline-derived CDR1 and CDR2 are SGHTA and FQGTGA. The CDR3 has 17 amino acids. Trimming removed 0 bases from V and 2 bases from J, with 14 bases in between. The DNA for the CDR3 is TGTGCCAGCAGCTTAACTAGTGCGGTAGCCACCTACAATGAGCAGTTCTTC. Protein: CASSLTSAVATYNEQFF.

The sample holds many counts of this clonotype. The chain carries TRBV2 and TRBJ2-3; D is ambiguous. V was clipped by 3 bases and J by 7 bases, with 2 bases between them. CDR1 SNHLY and CDR2 FYNNEI come from the germline V gene. The CDR3 has 10 amino acids. The CDR3 here is CASSDYTQYF. CDR3 nucleotides: TGTGCCAGCAGTGATTATACGCAGTATTTT.

The J gene is TRBJ1-2, the V gene TRBV10-3; no firm D call. Trimming pared 3 bases from V and 4 bases from J, leaving 9 bases between. The CDR3 sequence is 13 residues long. Germline values: CDR1 ENHRY, CDR2 SYGVKD. CDR3 bases: TGTGCCATCAGTGACAACCCCATCTATGGCTACACCTTC. Its protein product is CAISDNPIYGYTF.

This clonotype appeared many times. The chain couples TRBV5-6 to TRBJ1-1; a possible D gene is TRBD1 (5 bases). This CDR3 is 14 amino acids long. The ends were cut back, 6 bases at V and 5 bases at J, with 17 bases in the middle. Germline CDR1 and CDR2: SGHDT and YYEEEE. CDR3 amino acids: CASIRGGEETEAFF. DNA for the CDR3: TGTGCCAGCATCCGTGGGGGGGAGGAGACTGAAGCTTTCTTT.

This clonotype came up a few times. V and J are TRBV15 and TRBJ2-7; D ambiguous. CDR1 and CDR2 (germline): LNHNV, YYDKDF (reference sequence). The CDR3 is 13 residues long. V lost 1 base, J lost 3 bases, and 7 bases lay in between. The CDR3 DNA follows: TGTGCCACCAGCAGAGCGACGGGCTACGAGCAGTACTTC. Translation gives CATSRATGYEQYF.

V is TRBV29-1 and J is TRBJ1-3; D is uncertain. Germline V gene sequence: CDR1 SQVTM, CDR2 ANQGSEA. Trimming left V 3 bases short and J 7 bases short, with 13 bases between. The CDR3 sequence is 13 residues long. CDR3 sequence: CSVEKGFQNTIYF. The CDR3 DNA sequence: TGCAGCGTTGAGAAGGGATTCCAGAACACCATATATTTT.